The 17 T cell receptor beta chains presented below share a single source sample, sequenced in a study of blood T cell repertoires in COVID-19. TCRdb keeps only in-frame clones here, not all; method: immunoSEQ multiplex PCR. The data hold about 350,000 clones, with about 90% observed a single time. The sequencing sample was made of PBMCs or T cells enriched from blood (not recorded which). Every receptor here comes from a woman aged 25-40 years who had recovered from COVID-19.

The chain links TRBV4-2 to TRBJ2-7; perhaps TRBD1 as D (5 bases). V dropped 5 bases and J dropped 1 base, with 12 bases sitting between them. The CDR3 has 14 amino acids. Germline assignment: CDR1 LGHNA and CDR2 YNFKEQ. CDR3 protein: CASSETVLSYEQYF. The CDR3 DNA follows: TGTGCCAGCAGCGAGACAGTCCTGTCCTACGAGCAGTACTTC.

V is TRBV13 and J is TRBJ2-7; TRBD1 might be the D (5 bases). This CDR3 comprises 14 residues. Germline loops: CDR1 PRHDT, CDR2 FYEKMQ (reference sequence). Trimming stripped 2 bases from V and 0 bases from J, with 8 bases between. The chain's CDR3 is CASSLSTASYEQYF. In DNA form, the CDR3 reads TGTGCCAGCAGCTTATCGACAGCCTCCTACGAGCAGTACTTC. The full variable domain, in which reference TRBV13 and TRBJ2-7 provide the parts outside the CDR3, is AAGVIQSPRHLIKEKRETATLKCYPIPRHDTVYWYQQGPGQDPQFLISFYEKMQSDKGSIPDRFSAQQFSDYHSELNMSSLELGDSALYFCASSLSTASYEQYFGPGTRLTVT.

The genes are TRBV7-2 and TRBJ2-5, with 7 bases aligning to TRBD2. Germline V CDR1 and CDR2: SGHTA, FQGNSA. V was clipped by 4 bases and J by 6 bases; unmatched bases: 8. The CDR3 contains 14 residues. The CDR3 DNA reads TGTGCCAGCAGCTGGGACGGGGGGATGAAGACCCAGTACTTC. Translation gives CASSWDGGMKTQYF.

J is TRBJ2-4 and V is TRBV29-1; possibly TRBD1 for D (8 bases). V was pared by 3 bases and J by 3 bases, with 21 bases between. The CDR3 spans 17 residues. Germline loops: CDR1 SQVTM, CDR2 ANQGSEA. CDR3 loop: CSVDRGAGGEGKNIQYF. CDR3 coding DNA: TGCAGCGTTGACCGGGGGGCAGGGGGCGAGGGCAAAAACATTCAGTACTTC.

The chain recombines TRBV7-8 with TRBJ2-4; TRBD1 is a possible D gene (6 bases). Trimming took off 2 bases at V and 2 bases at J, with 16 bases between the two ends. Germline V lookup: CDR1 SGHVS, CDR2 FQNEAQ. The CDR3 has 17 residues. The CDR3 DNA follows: TGTGCCAGCAGCTTACAGGGGCCCTTAACTCCCAAAAACATTCAGTACTTC. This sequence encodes CASSLQGPLTPKNIQYF.

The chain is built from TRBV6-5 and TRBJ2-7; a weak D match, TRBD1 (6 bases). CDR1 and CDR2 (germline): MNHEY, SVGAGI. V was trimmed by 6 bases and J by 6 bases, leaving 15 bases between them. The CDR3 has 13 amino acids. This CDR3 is CASSPTQGLEQYF. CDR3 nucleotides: TGTGCCAGCAGCCCAACACAGGGTCTCGAGCAGTACTTC.

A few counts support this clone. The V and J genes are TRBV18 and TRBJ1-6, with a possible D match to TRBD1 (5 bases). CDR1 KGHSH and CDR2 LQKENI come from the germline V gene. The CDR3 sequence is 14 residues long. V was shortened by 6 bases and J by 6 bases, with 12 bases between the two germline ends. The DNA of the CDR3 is TGTGCCAGCTCGGAGGGACCGACTAATTCACCCCTCCACTTT. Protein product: CASSEGPTNSPLHF.

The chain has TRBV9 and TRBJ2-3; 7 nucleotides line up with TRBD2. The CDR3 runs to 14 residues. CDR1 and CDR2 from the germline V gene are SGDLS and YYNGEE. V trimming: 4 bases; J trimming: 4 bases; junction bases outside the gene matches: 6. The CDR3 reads CASSQSGVSDTQYF. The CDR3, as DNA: TGTGCCAGCAGCCAGAGCGGGGTGTCAGATACGCAGTATTTT. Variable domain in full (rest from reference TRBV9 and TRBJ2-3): DSGVTQTPKHLITATGQRVTLRCSPRSGDLSVYWYQQSLDQGLQFLIQYYNGEERAKGNILERFSAQQFPDLHSELNLSSLELGDSALYFCASSQSGVSDTQYFGPGTRLTVL.

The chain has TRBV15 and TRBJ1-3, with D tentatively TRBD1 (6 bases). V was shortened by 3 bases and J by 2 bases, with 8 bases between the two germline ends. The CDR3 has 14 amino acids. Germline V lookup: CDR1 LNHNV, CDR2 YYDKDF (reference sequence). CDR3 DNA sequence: TGTGCCACCAGCAGTGGGGGCGCTGGAAACACCATATATTTT. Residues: CATSSGGAGNTIYF. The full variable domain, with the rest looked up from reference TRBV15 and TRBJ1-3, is DAMVIQNPRYQVTQFGKPVTLSCSQTLNHNVMYWYQQKSSQAPKLLFHYYDKDFNNEADTPDNFQSRRPNTSFCFLDIRSPGLGDTAMYLCATSSGGAGNTIYFGEGSWLTVV.

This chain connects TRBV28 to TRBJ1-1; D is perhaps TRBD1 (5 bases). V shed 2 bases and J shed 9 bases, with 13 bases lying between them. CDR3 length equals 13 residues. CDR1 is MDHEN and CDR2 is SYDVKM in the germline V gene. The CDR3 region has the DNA TGTGCCAGCAGTTTAAGCGCAGGGCCAAAAGCTTTCTTT. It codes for CASSLSAGPKAFF.

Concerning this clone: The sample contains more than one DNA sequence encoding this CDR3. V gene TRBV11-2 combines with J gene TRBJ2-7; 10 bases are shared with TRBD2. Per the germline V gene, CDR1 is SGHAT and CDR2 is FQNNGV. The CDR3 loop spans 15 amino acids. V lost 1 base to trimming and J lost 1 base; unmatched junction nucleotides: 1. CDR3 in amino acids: CASSLGTSGSYEQYF. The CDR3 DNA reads TGTGCCAGCAGCTTAGGGACTAGCGGATCCTACGAGCAGTACTTC.

The CDR3 DNA is TGTGCCAGCAGCCAAGCCCAGGCGTCCCTCTCCTACGAGCAGTACTTC. Translating gives CASSQAQASLSYEQYF. The V gene is TRBV3-1 (or the pseudogene TRBV3-2), the J gene TRBJ2-7; no reliable D call. The V and J ends lost 1 base and 0 bases respectively, with 13 bases between them. The CDR3 sequence is 16 residues long. Germline values: CDR1 LGHDT, CDR2 YNNKEL (reference sequence).

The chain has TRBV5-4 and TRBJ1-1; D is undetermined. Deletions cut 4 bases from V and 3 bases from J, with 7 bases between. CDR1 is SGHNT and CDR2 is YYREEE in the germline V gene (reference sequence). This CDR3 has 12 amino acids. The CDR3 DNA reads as TGTGCCAGCAGCCTCGGGGACACTGAAGCTTTCTTT. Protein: CASSLGDTEAFF.

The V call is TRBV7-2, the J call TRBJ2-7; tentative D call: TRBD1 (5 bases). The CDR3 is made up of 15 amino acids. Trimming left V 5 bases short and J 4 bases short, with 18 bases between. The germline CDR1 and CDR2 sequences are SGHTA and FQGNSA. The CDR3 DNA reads TGTGCCAGCAGCCAAGGGTGGCAGGGTTTGTACGAGCAGTACTTC. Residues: CASSQGWQGLYEQYF.

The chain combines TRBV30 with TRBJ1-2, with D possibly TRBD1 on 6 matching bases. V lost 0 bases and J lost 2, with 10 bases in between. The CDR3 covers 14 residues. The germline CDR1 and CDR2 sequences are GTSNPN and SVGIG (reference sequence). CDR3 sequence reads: CAWSVGHMNYGYTF. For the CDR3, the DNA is TGTGCCTGGAGTGTGGGACATATGAACTATGGCTACACCTTC. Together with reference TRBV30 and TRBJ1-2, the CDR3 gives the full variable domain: SQTIHQWPATLVQPVGSPLSLECTVEGTSNPNLYWYRQAAGRGLQLLFYSVGIGQISSEVPQNLSASRPQDRQFILSSKKLLLSDSGFYLCAWSVGHMNYGYTFGSGTRLTVV.

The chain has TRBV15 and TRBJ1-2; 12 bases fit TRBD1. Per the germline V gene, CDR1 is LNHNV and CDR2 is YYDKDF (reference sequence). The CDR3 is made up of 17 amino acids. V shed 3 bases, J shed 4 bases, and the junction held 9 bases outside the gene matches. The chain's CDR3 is CATSRDPGTGGGYGYTF. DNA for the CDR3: TGTGCCACCAGCAGGGACCCCGGGACAGGGGGCGGCTATGGCTACACCTTC.

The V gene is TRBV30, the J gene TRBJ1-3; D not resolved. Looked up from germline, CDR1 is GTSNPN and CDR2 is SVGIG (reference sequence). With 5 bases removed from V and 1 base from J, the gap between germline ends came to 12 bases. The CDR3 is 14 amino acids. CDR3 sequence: CAWGLGLSGNTIYF. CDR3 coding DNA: TGTGCCTGGGGCCTCGGACTTTCTGGAAACACCATATATTTT.